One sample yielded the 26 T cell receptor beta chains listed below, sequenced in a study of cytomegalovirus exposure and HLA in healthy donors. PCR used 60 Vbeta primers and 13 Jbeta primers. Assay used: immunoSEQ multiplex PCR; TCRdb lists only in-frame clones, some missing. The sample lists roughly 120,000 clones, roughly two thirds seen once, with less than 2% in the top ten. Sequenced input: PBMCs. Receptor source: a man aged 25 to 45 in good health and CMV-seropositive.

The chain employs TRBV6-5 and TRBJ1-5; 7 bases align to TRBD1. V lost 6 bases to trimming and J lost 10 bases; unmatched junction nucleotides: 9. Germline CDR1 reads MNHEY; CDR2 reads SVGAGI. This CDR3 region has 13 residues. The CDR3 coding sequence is TGTGCCAGCAGCTGGGGACAGTATACACCCCAGCATTTT. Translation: CASSWGQYTPQHF.

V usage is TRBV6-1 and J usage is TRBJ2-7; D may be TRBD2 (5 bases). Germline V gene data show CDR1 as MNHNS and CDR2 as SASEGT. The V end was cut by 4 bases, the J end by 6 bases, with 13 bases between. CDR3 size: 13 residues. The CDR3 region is CASSGILVLEQYF. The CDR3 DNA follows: TGTGCCAGCAGTGGGATACTAGTTCTCGAGCAGTACTTC.

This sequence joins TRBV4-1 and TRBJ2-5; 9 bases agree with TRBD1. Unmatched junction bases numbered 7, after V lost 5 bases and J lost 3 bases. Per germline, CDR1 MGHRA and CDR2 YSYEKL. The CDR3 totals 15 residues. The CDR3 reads CASSTRDRVEETQYF. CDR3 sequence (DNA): TGCGCCAGCAGCACCCGGGACAGGGTAGAAGAGACCCAGTACTTC.

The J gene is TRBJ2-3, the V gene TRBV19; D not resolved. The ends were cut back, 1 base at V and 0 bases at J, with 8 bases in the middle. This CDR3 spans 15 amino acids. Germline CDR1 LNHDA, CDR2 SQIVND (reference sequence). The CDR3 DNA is TGTGCCAGTAGTATAGCTAACGGGAGCACAGATACGCAGTATTTT. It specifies CASSIANGSTDTQYF.

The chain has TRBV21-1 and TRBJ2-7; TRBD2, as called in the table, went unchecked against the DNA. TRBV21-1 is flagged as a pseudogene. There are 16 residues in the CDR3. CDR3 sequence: CASSKAPSGRSYEQYF. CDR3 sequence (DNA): TGTGCCAGCAGCAAAGCCCCTAGCGGGAGATCCTACGAGCAGTACTTC.

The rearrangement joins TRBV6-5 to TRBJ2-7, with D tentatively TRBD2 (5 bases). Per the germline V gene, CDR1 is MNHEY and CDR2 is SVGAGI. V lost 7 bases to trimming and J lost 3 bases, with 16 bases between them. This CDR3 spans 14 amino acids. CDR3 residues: CASTQEGSYYEQYF. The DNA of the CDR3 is TGTGCCAGCACCCAAGAGGGCAGTTACTACGAGCAGTACTTC.

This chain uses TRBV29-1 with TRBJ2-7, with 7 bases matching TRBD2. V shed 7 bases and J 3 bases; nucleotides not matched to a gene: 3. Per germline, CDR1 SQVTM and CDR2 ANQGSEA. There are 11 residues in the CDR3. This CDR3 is CSGWGGYEQYF. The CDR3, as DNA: TGCAGCGGTTGGGGGGGCTACGAGCAGTACTTC.

The CDR3 sequence is CASGGTLGGNTIYF. Here the CDR3 DNA reads TGTGCCAGCGGGGGGACCCTTGGGGGAAACACCATATATTTT. The chain couples TRBV2 to TRBJ1-3, with D perhaps TRBD1 (5 bases). V shed 8 bases and J shed 4 bases, with 15 bases lying between them. This CDR3 is built from 14 residues. The V gene's germline CDR1 is SNHLY and CDR2 FYNNEI.

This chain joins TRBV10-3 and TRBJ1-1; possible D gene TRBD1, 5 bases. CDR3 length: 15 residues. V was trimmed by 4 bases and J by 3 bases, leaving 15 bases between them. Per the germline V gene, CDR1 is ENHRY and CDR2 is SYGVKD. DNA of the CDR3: TGTGCCATCAGTGGGGGACTTGGAGGATACACTGAAGCTTTCTTT. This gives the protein CAISGGLGGYTEAFF.

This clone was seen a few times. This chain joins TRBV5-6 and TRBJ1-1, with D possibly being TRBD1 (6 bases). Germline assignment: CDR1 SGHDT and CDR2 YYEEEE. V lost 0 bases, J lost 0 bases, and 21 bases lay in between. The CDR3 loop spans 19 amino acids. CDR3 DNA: TGTGCCAGCAGCTTGGCACGGACAGTCGGCGTACCCATGAACACTGAAGCTTTCTTT. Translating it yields CASSLARTVGVPMNTEAFF.

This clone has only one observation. The CDR3 DNA reads TGTGCCAGCAGCTCGACAGGGTACACTGAAGCTTTCTTT. Its translation: CASSSTGYTEAFF. The V and J genes are TRBV7-6 and TRBJ1-1; 7 nucleotides align to TRBD1. The ends lost 4 bases at V and 3 bases at J; junction bases unmatched: 2. The length of the CDR3 is 13 residues. Per germline, CDR1 SGHVS and CDR2 FNYEAQ.

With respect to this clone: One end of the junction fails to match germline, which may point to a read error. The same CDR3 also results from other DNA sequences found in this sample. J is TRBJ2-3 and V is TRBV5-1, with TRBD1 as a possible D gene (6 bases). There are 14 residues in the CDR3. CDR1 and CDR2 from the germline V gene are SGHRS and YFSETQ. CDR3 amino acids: CASSLDRSTDTQYF. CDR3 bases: TGCGCCAGCAGTTTGGACAGAAGCACAGATACGCAGTATTTT.

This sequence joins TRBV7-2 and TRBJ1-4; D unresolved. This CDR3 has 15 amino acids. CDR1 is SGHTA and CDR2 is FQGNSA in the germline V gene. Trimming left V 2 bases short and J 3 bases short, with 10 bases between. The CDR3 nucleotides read TGTGCCAGCAGCTTATACGGGGTCTCTAATGAAAAACTGTTTTTT. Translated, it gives CASSLYGVSNEKLFF.

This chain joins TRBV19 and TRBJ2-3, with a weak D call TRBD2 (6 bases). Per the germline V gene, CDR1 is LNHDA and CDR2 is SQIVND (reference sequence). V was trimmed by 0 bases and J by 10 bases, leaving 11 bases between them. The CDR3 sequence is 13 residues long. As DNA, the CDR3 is TGTGCCAGTAGTATAGAGGTCGGGGGTGCGCAGTATTTT. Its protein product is CASSIEVGGAQYF.

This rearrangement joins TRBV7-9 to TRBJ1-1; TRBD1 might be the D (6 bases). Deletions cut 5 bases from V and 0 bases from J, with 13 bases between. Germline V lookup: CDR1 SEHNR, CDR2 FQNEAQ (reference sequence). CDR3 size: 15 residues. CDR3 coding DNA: TGTGCCAGCAGCCTAAGAAGGACAGTGAACACTGAAGCTTTCTTT. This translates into CASSLRRTVNTEAFF.

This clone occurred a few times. As DNA, the CDR3 is TGTGCCAGCAGTTCATGGGACAGGGTTAACTATGGCTACACCTTC. Translating it yields CASSSWDRVNYGYTF. The chain joins TRBV27 to TRBJ1-2; 9 bases are shared with TRBD1. The CDR3 spans 15 residues. CDR1 is MNHEY and CDR2 is SMNVEV in the germline V gene (reference sequence). Trimming cost V 4 bases and J 1 base; bases outside gene matches: 4.

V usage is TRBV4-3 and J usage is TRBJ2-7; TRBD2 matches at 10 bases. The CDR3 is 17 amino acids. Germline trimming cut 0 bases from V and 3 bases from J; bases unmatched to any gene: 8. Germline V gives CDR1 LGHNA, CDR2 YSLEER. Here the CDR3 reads CASSQEWLAGVYYEQYF. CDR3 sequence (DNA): TGCGCCAGCAGCCAAGAGTGGCTAGCGGGAGTTTACTACGAGCAGTACTTC.

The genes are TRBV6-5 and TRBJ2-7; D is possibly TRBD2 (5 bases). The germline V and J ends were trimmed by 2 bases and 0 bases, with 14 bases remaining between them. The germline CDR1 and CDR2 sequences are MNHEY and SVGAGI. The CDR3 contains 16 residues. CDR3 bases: TGTGCCAGCAGTTACAGCCAGACTGGGAGCTCCTACGAGCAGTACTTC. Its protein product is CASSYSQTGSSYEQYF.

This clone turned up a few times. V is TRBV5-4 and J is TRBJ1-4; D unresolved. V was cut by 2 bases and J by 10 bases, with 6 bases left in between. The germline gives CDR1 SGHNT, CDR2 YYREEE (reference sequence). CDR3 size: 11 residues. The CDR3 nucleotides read TGTGCCAGCAGCTTCGAGGGAAAACTGTTTTTT. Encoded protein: CASSFEGKLFF. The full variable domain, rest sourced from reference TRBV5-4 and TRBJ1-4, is ETGVTQSPTHLIKTRGQQVTLRCSSQSGHNTVSWYQQALGQGPQFIFQYYREEENGRGNFPPRFSGLQFPNYSSELNVNALELDDSALYLCASSFEGKLFFGSGTQLSVL.

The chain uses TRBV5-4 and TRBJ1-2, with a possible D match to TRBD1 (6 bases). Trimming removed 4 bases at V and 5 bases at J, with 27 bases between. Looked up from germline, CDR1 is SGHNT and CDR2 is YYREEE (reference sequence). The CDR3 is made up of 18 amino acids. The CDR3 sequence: CASSPDRFGRLSWYGYTF. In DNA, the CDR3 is TGTGCCAGCAGCCCCGACAGGTTTGGGAGACTCTCTTGGTATGGCTACACCTTC.

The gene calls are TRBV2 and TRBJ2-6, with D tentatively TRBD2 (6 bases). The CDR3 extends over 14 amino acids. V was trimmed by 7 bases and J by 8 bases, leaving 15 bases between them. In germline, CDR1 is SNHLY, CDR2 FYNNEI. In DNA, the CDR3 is TGTGCCAGCAAGTGGGGAGGAGGGTCCAACGTCCTGACTTTC. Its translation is CASKWGGGSNVLTF.

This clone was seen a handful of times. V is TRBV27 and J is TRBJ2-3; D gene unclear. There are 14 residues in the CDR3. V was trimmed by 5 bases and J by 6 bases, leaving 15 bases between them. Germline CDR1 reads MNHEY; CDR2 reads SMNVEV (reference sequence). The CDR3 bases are TGTGCCAGCAGTGCGAGGTCCCCCCCCGATACGCAGTATTTT. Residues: CASSARSPPDTQYF.

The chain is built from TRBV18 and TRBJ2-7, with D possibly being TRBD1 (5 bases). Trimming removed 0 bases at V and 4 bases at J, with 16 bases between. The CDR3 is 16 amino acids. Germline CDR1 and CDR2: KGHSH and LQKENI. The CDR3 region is CASSPPYGRESYEQYF. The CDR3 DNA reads TGTGCCAGCTCACCACCGTACGGCAGGGAATCTTACGAGCAGTACTTC.

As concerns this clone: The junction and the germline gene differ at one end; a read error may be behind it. CDR3: CASSPTPTDQPQHF. CDR3 sequence (DNA): TGTGCTAGCAGCCCGACCCCGACAGATCAGCCCCAGCATTTT. The chain combines TRBV7-7 with TRBJ1-5; D perhaps matches TRBD1 (5 bases). This CDR3 contains 14 residues. Germline V gives CDR1 SSHAT, CDR2 FNYEAQ (reference sequence).

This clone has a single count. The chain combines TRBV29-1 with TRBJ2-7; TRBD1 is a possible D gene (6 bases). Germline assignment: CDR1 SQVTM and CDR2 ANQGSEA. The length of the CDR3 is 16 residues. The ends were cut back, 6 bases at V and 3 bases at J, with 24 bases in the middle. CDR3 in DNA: TGCAGCGTCGTCTTCCGAGCGACAGGCAACAACTACGAGCAGTACTTC. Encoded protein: CSVVFRATGNNYEQYF.

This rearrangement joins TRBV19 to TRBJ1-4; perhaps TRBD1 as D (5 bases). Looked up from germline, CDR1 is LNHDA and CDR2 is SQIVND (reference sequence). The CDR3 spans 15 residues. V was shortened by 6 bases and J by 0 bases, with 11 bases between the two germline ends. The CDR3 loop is CASRGTGATNEKLFF. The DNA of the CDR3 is TGTGCCAGTAGAGGGACTGGTGCAACTAATGAAAAACTGTTTTTT.